The clone carrying this T cell receptor (beta chain) was detected many times. What it binds is unknown. The data were obtained in a study of identical twins. Study-wide results and limits: Diverse VJ usage suggested most zero-insertion clonotypes were not invariant T cells.

One entry per CDR3 protein results from TCRdb running MiXCR on the 5' RACE reads. The sample contains some 320,000 distinct CDR3 sequences, approximately 13% of which appear only once. The CDR3 covers 15 residues. V lost 1 base and J 4 bases, leaving 14 bases between the germline ends. CDR1 and CDR2 from the germline V gene are MGHRA and YSYEKL. These sequences were also reported in another study, on yellow fever vaccine responses in identical twins.

The V call is TRBV4-1, the J call TRBJ2-7; no reliable D call. This clonotype was obtained from a woman aged 18-29 years in good health. Sequences were obtained from CD8+ T cells sorted from blood. The CDR3 region has the DNA TGCGCCAGCAGCCAAGGTTTTTCCCCTGGGTACGAGCAGTACGTC. Amino acids: CASSQGFSPGYEQYV.